The 17 T cell receptor beta chains listed next were all sequenced from one sample in a study of blood T cell repertoires in COVID-19. TCRdb keeps only in-frame clones here, not all; method: immunoSEQ multiplex PCR. The table has over 150,000 clones, 78% seen once. Input material: peripheral blood. The source is a man older than 75 with acute or convalescent COVID-19.

The rearrangement links TRBV10-2 to TRBJ2-7; 8 positions match TRBD1. From germline, CDR1 is WSHSY and CDR2 SAAADI. The CDR3 has 13 amino acids. Trimming took 2 bases from V and 7 from J; bases not matched to a gene: 4. The CDR3 region has the DNA TGCGCCAGCAGTGAGCAGGGGGCGGGAGAGCAGTACGTC. Translated: CASSEQGAGEQYV.

The chain uses TRBV19 and TRBJ1-6, with a possible D match to TRBD1 (5 bases). The CDR3 consists of 13 residues. Germline V gives CDR1 LNHDA, CDR2 SQIVND (reference sequence). Trimming stripped 6 bases from V and 2 bases from J, with 5 bases between. CDR3 region: CASRDTYNSPLHF. The CDR3 nucleotides are TGTGCCAGTAGGGACACCTATAATTCACCCCTCCACTTT. The full variable domain, with the rest looked up from reference TRBV19 and TRBJ1-6, is DGGITQSPKYLFRKEGQNVTLSCEQNLNHDAMYWYRQDPGQGLRLIYYSQIVNDFQKGDIAEGYSVSREKKESFPLTVTSAQKNPTAFYLCASRDTYNSPLHFGNGTRLTVT.

The sample holds one count of this clone. The chain combines TRBV3-1 (or the pseudogene TRBV3-2) with TRBJ2-3; 8 bases are shared with TRBD2. V shed 4 bases and J 1 base; nucleotides not matched to a gene: 4. Germline loops: CDR1 LGHDT, CDR2 YNNKEL (reference sequence). This CDR3 contains 15 residues. CDR3 loop: CASSLYSGGTDTQYF. The CDR3 nucleotides read TGTGCCAGCAGCCTCTATAGCGGGGGCACAGATACGCAGTATTTT.

The chain is built from TRBV7-3 and TRBJ2-7; 10 nucleotides line up with TRBD2. Germline CDR1 SGHTA, CDR2 FQGTGA. CDR3 length: 14 amino acids. The junction had 3 bases not matched to a gene; V was cut back by 2 bases and J by 5 bases. CDR3 in DNA: TGTGCCAGCAGCTTAGGCACTAGCGGGGACGAGCAGTACTTC. Translated, it gives CASSLGTSGDEQYF. Full variable domain (remainder filled in from reference TRBV7-3 and TRBJ2-7): GAGVSQTPSNKVTEKGKYVELRCDPISGHTALYWYRQSLGQGPEFLIYFQGTGAADDSGLPNDRFFAVRPEGSVSTLKIQRTERGDSAVYLCASSLGTSGDEQYFGPGTRLTVT.

V is TRBV10-1 and J is TRBJ2-1, with unresolved D. The length of the CDR3 is 13 residues. From germline, CDR1 is WNHNN and CDR2 SYGVQD (reference sequence). Trimming stripped 3 bases from V and 8 bases from J, with 11 bases between. In nucleotides, the CDR3 is TGCGCCAGCAGTGACCCCCAGATGGATGAGCAGTTCTTC. Residues: CASSDPQMDEQFF.

CDR3 residues: CASKAATDEQYF. The CDR3 region has the DNA TGTGCCAGTAAAGCGGCGACCGACGAGCAGTACTTC. The chain links TRBV18 to TRBJ2-7, with TRBD2 as a possible D gene (5 bases). Germline loops: CDR1 KGHSH, CDR2 LQKENI. CDR3 length: 12 residues. V was shortened by 9 bases and J by 5 bases, with 14 bases between the two germline ends.

The chain links TRBV30 to TRBJ2-3; 7 nucleotides align to TRBD2. CDR3 length: 15 residues. With 2 bases clipped from V and 4 bases from J, the junction kept 9 bases outside the gene matches. CDR1 is GTSNPN, CDR2 SVGIG, per germline (reference sequence). CDR3 DNA: TGTGCCTGGAGTAGGGGCGGGGGTTCGGCAGATACGCAGTATTTT. Translating gives CAWSRGGGSADTQYF.

The chain joins TRBV30 to TRBJ1-2; TRBD1 matches at 7 bases. The V and J ends lost 0 bases and 5 bases, in that order; junction bases with no gene match: 9. CDR3 length: 15 amino acids. Germline CDR1 reads GTSNPN; CDR2 reads SVGIG (reference sequence). CDR3 loop: CAWSVRRTGTYGYTF. Written as DNA, the CDR3 is TGTGCCTGGAGTGTTCGCCGGACAGGCACTTATGGCTACACCTTC.

CDR3 region: CAISEASGGLYEQYF. In DNA, the CDR3 is TGTGCCATCAGTGAGGCTAGCGGGGGGTTGTACGAGCAGTACTTC. The gene calls are TRBV10-3 and TRBJ2-7; TRBD2 aligns across 11 bases. CDR3 size: 15 residues. CDR1 is ENHRY, CDR2 SYGVKD, per germline. J lost 4 bases, V lost 2 bases, and 4 bases had no gene match.

The genes are TRBV7-8 and TRBJ2-1; 7 bases fit TRBD2. V was clipped by 1 base and J by 4 bases; unmatched bases: 10. The CDR3 contains 17 residues. Germline V lookup: CDR1 SGHVS, CDR2 FQNEAQ. This CDR3 reads CASSLVSRLAAYNEQFF. In nucleotides, the CDR3 is TGTGCCAGCAGCTTAGTCTCGCGGCTAGCGGCATACAATGAGCAGTTCTTC.

This clone showed up just a few times. The CDR3 spells CASSQDSSGAYNEQFF. The CDR3 nucleotides are TGCGCCAGCAGCCAAGATTCTAGCGGGGCCTACAATGAGCAGTTCTTC. The chain couples TRBV4-1 to TRBJ2-1, with 9 bases lining up with TRBD2. Germline V lookup: CDR1 MGHRA, CDR2 YSYEKL. CDR3 length: 16 amino acids. V lost 0 bases to trimming and J lost 2 bases; unmatched junction nucleotides: 2.

This clone was recorded a few times. The chain joins TRBV18 to TRBJ1-1; 12 bases align to TRBD1. The V gene's germline CDR1 is KGHSH and CDR2 LQKENI. V lost 3 bases, J lost 6 bases, and 8 bases stayed unmatched. The CDR3 is 16 residues long. The CDR3 loop reads CASSPGTGGIMAEAFF. The DNA of the CDR3 is TGTGCCAGCTCACCGGGGACAGGGGGCATCATGGCTGAAGCTTTCTTT.

The chain has TRBV7-3 and TRBJ1-2, with TRBD1 matching over 9 bases. From germline, CDR1 is SGHTA and CDR2 FQGTGA. Trimming cost V 5 bases and J 8 bases; bases outside gene matches: 6. CDR3 length equals 13 residues. Here the CDR3 reads CASSRTGGWGYTF. The CDR3 DNA reads as TGTGCCAGCAGCCGCACAGGGGGCTGGGGCTACACCTTC.

CDR3 DNA: TGTGCCAGCAGCCGAATCGGGGGATTGGAAACTGAAGCTTTCTTT. This codes for CASSRIGGLETEAFF. The chain couples TRBV14 to TRBJ1-1; the D gene is possibly TRBD1 (5 bases). CDR1 and CDR2 (germline): SGHDN, FVKESK. Trimming pared 4 bases from V and 5 bases from J, leaving 17 bases between. The CDR3 runs to 15 residues.

This rearrangement joins TRBV2 to TRBJ1-3; 10 nucleotides agree with TRBD1. Looked up from germline, CDR1 is SNHLY and CDR2 is FYNNEI. This CDR3 region has 15 residues. Losses at the gene ends were 2 bases for V and 5 bases for J; bases not matched to a gene: 3. The CDR3 DNA follows: TGTGCCAGCAGTGAACGGGACAGGGGAAGAAACACCATATATTTT. Translation: CASSERDRGRNTIYF.

The J gene is TRBJ1-1, the V gene TRBV29-1; D unclear. The V gene lost 7 bases and the J gene lost 5 bases, with 17 bases spanning the gap. CDR3 size: 13 residues. Germline loops: CDR1 SQVTM, CDR2 ANQGSEA. CDR3 region: CSGRETGGTEAFF. The DNA for the CDR3 is TGCAGCGGACGTGAGACGGGAGGGACTGAAGCTTTCTTT.

Turning to this clone: The same CDR3 arises from other DNA sequences in this sample as well. V and J are TRBV7-2 and TRBJ2-3; 9 nucleotides line up with TRBD2. The V gene's germline CDR1 is SGHTA and CDR2 FQGNSA. The CDR3 is 13 amino acids. With V trimmed by 6 bases and J by 4 bases, 2 bases remained unmatched. CDR3 sequence: CASRGGGADTQYF. As DNA, the CDR3 is TGTGCCAGCAGGGGCGGGGGGGCAGATACGCAGTATTTT.